The present entry profiles one T cell receptor beta chain with its context. This entry comes from a study of control samples from healthy donors and cancer patients. Germline loops: CDR1 GTSNPN, CDR2 SVGIG (reference sequence). This CDR3 region has 16 residues. Trimming stripped 0 bases from V and 1 base from J, with 12 bases between. Sequencing was performed with immunoSEQ multiplex PCR; in TCRdb, only in-frame clones are kept and a portion is missing. Among about 83,000 clones listed, roughly nine tenths were seen once. Sequencing was done on a sample of blood. V usage is TRBV30 and J usage is TRBJ2-2, with D hard to call. This clonotype was obtained from a man aged 45-65 years in good health. This chain's CDR3 is CAWSVNRMQNTGELFF. The CDR3 DNA follows: TGTGCCTGGAGTGTTAACCGAATGCAGAACACCGGGGAGCTGTTTTTT.